This T cell receptor beta chain was observed in a study of T cell repertoires in cytomegalovirus infection. TCRdb passed the reads through MiXCR, listing each CDR3 protein once. This table holds over 250,000 distinct CDR3 sequences, around 20% found once. Germline V CDR1 and CDR2: SGHNT, YYREEE (reference sequence). The CDR3 covers 14 residues. The V and J ends lost 4 bases and 4 bases respectively, with 14 bases between them. In the case of this clonotype: Antigen specificity is unknown.

V usage is TRBV5-4 and J usage is TRBJ1-2; D may be TRBD1 (5 bases). The source was cultured PBMCs, collected from culture after CMV antigen stimulation. The TCR originated in a human donor in good health (CMV status not recorded). Some clones in this sample may be carry-over from other donors' samples. The CDR3 region has the DNA TGTGCCAGCAGCCGGGGCCCTAGCGGCTATGGCTACACCTTC. Its protein product is CASSRGPSGYGYTF.